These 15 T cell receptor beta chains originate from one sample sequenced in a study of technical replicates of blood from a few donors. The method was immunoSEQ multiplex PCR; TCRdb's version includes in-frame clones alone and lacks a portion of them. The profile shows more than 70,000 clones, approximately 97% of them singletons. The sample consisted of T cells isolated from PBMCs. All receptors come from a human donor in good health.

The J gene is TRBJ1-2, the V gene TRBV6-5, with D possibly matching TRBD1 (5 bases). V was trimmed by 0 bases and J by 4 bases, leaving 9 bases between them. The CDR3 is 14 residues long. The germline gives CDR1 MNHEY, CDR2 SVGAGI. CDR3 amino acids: CASSYSGGIYGYTF. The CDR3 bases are TGTGCCAGCAGTTACTCGGGGGGGATCTATGGCTACACCTTC.

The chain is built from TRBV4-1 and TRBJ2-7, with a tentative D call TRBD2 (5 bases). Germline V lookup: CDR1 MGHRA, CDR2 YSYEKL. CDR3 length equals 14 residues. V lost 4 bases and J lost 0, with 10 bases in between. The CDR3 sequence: CASSLGRGSYEQYF. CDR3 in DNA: TGCGCCAGCAGCCTAGGCCGGGGCTCCTACGAGCAGTACTTC.

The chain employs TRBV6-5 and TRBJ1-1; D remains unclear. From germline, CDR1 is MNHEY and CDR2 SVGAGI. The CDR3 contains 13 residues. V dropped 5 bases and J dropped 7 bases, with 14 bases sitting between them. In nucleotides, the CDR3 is TGTGCCAGCAGTGAGGGTTCTGTGAGTGAAGCTTTCTTT. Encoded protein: CASSEGSVSEAFF.

The CDR3 bases are TGCGCCAGCAGCCGGGACGGACAGGGGTTCTCCTACGAGCAGTACTTC. This translates into CASSRDGQGFSYEQYF. The chain links TRBV5-1 to TRBJ2-7, with TRBD1 identical over 9 bases. The CDR3 contains 16 residues. With V trimmed by 4 bases and J by 0 bases, 8 bases remained unmatched. Germline V gene sequence: CDR1 SGHRS, CDR2 YFSETQ. Based on the CDR3 plus reference TRBV5-1 and TRBJ2-7, the full variable domain is KAGVTQTPRYLIKTRGQQVTLSCSPISGHRSVSWYQQTPGQGLQFLFEYFSETQRNKGNFPGRFSGRQFSNSRSEMNVSTLELGDSALYLCASSRDGQGFSYEQYFGPGTRLTVT.

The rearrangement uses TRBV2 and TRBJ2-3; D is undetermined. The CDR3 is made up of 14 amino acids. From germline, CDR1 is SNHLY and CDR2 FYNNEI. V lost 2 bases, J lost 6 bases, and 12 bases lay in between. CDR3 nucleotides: TGTGCCAGCAGTGAAAGTCAGGAAAGGGATACGCAGTATTTT. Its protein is CASSESQERDTQYF.

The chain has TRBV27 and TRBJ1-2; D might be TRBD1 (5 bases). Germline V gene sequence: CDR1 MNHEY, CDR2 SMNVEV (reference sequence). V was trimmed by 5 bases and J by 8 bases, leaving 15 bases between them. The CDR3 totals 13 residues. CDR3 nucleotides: TGTGCCAGCAGTGAGGGGAGGGACGGAGGCTACACCTTC. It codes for CASSEGRDGGYTF.

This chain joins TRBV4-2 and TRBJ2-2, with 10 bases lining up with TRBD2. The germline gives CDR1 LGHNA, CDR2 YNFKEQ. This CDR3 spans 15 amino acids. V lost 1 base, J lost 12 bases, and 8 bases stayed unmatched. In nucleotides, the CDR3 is TGTGCCAGCAGCCAAGGGCTAGCGGGGGAAGGGCAGCTGTTTTTT. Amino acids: CASSQGLAGEGQLFF.

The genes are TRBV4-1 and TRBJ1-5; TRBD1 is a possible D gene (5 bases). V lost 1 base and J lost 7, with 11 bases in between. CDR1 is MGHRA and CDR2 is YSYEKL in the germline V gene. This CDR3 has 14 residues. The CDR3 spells CASSQAGMVQPQHF. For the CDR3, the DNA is TGCGCCAGCAGCCAAGCAGGGATGGTACAGCCCCAGCATTTT.

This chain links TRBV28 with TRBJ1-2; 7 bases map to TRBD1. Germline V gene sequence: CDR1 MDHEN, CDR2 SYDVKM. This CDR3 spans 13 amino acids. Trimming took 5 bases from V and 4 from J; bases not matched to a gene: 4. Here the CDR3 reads CASSEQGFYGYTF. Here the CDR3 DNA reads TGTGCCAGCAGTGAACAGGGGTTCTATGGCTACACCTTC.

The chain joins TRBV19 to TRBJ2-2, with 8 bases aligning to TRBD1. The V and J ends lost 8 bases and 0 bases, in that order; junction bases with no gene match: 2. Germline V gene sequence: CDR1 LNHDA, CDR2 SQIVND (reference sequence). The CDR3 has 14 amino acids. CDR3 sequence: CASGQGANTGELFF. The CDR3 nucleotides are TGTGCCAGTGGACAGGGTGCGAACACCGGGGAGCTGTTTTTT.

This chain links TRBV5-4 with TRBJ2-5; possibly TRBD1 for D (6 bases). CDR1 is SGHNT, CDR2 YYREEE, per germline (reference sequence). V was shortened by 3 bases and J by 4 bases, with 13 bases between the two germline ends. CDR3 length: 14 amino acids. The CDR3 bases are TGTGCCAGCAGCTCACAGGGTGGACTAGAGACCCAGTACTTC. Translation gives CASSSQGGLETQYF.

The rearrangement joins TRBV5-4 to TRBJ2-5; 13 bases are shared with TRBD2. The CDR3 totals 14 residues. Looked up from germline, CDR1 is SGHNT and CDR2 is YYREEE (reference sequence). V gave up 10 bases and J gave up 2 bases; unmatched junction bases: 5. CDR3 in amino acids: CAARLAGGQETQYF. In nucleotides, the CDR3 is TGTGCCGCACGACTAGCGGGAGGTCAAGAGACCCAGTACTTC.

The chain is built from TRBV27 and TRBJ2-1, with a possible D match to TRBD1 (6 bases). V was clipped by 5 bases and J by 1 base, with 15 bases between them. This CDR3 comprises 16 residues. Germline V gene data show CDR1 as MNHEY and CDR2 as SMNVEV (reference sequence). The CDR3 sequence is CASSVRDIESYNEQFF. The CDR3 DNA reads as TGTGCCAGCAGTGTACGGGACATCGAATCCTACAATGAGCAGTTCTTC.

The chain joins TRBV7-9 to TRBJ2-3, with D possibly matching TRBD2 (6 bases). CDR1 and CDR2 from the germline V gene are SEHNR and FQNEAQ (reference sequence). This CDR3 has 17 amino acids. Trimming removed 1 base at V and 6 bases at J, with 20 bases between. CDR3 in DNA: TGTGCCAGCAGCTTAGGAGGGCGGGGCCTGAGTACGGATACGCAGTATTTT. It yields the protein CASSLGGRGLSTDTQYF. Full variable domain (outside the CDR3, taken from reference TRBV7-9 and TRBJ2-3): DTGVSQNPRHKITKRGQNVTFRCDPISEHNRLYWYRQTLGQGPEFLTYFQNEAQLEKSRLLSDRFSAERPKGSFSTLEIQRTEQGDSAMYLCASSLGGRGLSTDTQYFGPGTRLTVL.

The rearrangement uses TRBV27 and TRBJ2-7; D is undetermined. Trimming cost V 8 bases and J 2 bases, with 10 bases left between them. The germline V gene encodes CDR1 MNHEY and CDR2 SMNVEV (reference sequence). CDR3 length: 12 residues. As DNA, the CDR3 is TGTGCCAGCGGGCTCAACCCCTACGAGCAGTACTTC. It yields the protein CASGLNPYEQYF.